This T cell receptor beta chain was captured in a study of cytomegalovirus exposure and HLA in healthy donors. Study details: Out of approximately 400 genotyped donors, roughly 80% belonged to the Caucasian-associated ancestry cluster.

Primers: 60 Vbeta forward and 13 Jbeta reverse. This table comes from immunoSEQ multiplex PCR, and its TCRdb copy is limited to in-frame clones, with some not included. The sample yields about 140,000 clones, of which the top ten take up 2% to 2.5%. This sequence originates from a woman aged 18-30 years in good health and CMV-seronegative. The sample consisted of PBMCs.

The CDR3 here is CASSLAPGHDEQFF. CDR3 DNA: TGTGCCAGCAGCTTAGCCCCGGGTCACGATGAGCAGTTCTTC. The rearrangement joins TRBV7-3 to TRBJ2-1, with D hard to call. The CDR3 is 14 amino acids. Trimming took 2 bases from V and 8 from J, leaving 13 bases between them. Looked up from germline, CDR1 is SGHTA and CDR2 is FQGTGA. Drawing the rest from reference TRBV7-3 and TRBJ2-1, the complete variable domain is GAGVSQTPSNKVTEKGKYVELRCDPISGHTALYWYRQSLGQGPEFLIYFQGTGAADDSGLPNDRFFAVRPEGSVSTLKIQRTERGDSAVYLCASSLAPGHDEQFFGPGTRLTVL.